This T cell receptor beta chain derives from a study of PD-1 blockade in mismatch repair-deficient tumors. About the study: Patients had over 10 mismatch repair-deficient cancer types, all previously treated and progressing. Study conclusions and caveats: Tumor-resident clones, often undetectable pretreatment in blood, expanded then contracted after pembrolizumab.

Note on this clone: Its antigen is unknown.

CDR3 length equals 16 residues. Repertoires were generated with immunoSEQ multiplex PCR, while TCRdb's copy carries only in-frame clones and drops some. The sample lists 120,000 or so clones, around 87% seen once, with less than 15% in the top ten. The sequence derives from an adult with mismatch repair-deficient cancer. The chain carries TRBV21-1 and TRBJ2-1; the DNA was not compared with TRBD2, the D call given in the table. TRBV21-1 is a pseudogene. The sequencing here drew on peripheral blood, taken 44 weeks after starting pembrolizumab. In DNA, the CDR3 is TGTGCCAGCAGCAAAAGGAGGGCCCCGAGGGGCAATGAGCAGTTCTTC. It is translated as CASSKRRAPRGNEQFF.